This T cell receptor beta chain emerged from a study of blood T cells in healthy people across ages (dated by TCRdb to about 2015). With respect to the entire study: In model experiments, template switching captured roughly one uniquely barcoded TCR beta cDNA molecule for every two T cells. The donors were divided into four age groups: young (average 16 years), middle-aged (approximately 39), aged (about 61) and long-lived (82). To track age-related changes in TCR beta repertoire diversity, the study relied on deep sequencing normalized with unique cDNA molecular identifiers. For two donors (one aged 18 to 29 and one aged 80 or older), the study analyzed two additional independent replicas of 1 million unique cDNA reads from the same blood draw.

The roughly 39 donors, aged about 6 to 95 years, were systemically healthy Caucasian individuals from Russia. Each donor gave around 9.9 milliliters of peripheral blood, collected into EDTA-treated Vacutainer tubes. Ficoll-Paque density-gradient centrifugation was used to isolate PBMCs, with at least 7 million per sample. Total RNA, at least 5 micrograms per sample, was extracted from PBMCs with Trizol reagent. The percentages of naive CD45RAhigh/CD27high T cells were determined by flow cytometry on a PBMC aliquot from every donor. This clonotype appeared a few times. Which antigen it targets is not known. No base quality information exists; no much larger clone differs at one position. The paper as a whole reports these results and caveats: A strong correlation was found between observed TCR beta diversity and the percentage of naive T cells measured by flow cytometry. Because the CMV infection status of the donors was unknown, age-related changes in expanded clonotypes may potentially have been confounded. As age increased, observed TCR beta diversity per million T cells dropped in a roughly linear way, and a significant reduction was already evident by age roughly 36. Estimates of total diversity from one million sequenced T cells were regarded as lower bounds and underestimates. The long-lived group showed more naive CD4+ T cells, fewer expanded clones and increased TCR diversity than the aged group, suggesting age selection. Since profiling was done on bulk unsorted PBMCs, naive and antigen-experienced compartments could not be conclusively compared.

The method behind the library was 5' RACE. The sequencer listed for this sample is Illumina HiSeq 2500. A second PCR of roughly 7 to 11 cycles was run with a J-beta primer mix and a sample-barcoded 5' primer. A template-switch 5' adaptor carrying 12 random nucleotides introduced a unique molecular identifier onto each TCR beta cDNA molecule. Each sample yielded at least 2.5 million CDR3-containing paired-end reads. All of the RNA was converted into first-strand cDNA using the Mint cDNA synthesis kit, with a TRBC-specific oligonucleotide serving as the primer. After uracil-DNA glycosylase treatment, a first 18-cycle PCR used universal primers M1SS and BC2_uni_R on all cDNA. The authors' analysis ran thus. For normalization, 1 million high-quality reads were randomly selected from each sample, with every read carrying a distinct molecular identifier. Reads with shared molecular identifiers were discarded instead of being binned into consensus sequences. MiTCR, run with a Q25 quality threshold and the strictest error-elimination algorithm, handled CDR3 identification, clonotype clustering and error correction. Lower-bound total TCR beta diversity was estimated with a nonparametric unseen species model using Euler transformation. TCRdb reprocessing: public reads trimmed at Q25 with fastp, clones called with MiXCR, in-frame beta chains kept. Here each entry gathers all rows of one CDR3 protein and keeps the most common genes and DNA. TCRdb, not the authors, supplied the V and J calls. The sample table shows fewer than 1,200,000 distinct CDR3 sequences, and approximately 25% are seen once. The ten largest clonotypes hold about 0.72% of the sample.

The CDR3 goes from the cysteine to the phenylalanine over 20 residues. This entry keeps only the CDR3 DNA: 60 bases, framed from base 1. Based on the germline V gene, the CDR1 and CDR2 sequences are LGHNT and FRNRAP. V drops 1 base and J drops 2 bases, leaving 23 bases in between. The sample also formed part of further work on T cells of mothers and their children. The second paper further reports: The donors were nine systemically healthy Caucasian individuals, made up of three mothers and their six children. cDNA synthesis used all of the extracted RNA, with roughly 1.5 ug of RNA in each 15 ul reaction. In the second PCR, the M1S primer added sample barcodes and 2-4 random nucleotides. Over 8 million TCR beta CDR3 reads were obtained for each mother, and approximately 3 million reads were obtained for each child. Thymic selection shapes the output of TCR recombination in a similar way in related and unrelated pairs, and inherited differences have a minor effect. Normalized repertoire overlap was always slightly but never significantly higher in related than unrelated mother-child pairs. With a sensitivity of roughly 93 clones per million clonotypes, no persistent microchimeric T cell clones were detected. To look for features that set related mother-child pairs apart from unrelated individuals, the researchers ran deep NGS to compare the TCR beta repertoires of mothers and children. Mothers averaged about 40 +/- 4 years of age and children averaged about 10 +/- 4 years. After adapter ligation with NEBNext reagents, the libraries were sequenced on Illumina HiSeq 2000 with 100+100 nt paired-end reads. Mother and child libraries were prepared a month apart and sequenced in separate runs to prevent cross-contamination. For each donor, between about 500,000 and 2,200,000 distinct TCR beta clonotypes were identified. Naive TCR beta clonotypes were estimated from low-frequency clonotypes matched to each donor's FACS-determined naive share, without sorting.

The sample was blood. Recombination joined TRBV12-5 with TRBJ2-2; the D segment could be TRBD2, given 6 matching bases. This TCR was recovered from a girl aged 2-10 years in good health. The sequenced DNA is TGTGCTAGTGGTTTGGCCCGGGCCTCGGGAGAGGGTTATAACACCGGGGAGCTGTTTTTT. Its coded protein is CASGLARASGEGYNTGELFF.